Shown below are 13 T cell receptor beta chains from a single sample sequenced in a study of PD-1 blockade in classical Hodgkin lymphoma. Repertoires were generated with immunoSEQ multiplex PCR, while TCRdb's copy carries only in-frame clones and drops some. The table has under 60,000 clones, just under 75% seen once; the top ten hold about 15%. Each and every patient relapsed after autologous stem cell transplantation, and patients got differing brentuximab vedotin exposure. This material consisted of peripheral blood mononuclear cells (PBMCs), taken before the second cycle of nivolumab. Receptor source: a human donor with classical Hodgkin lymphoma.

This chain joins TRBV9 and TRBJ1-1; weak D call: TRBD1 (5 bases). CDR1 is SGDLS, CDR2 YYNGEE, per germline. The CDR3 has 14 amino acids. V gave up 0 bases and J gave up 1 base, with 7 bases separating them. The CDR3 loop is CASSVVQGNTEAFF. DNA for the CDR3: TGTGCCAGCAGCGTAGTTCAGGGGAACACTGAAGCTTTCTTT.

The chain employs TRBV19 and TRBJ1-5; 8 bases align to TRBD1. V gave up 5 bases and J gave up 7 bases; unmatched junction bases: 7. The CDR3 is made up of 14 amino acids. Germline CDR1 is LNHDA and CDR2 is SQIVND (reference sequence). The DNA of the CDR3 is TGTGCCAGTAGTCCAGGGACAGGCGGACAGCCCCAGCATTTT. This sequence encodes CASSPGTGGQPQHF.

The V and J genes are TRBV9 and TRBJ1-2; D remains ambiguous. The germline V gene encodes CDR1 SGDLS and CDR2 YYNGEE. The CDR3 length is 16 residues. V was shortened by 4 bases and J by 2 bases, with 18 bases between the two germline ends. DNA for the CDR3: TGTGCCAGCAGCCAGGCAAGTGATCGATTCAACTATGGCTACACCTTC. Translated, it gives CASSQASDRFNYGYTF.

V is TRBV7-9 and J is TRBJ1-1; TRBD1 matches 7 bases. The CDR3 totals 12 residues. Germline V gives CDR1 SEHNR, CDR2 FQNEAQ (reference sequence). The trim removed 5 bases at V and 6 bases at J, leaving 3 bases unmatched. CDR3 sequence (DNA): TGTGCCAGCAGCGTCGGGACAGCTGAAGCTTTCTTT. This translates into CASSVGTAEAFF.

CDR3 in DNA: TGCGCCAGCAGCACGACGGGCAACTCTGGAAACACCATATATTTT. As protein: CASSTTGNSGNTIYF. The chain joins TRBV5-1 to TRBJ1-3, with D hard to call. The germline gives CDR1 SGHRS, CDR2 YFSETQ. The CDR3 is 15 amino acids. Trimming removed 4 bases at V and 0 bases at J, with 11 bases between.

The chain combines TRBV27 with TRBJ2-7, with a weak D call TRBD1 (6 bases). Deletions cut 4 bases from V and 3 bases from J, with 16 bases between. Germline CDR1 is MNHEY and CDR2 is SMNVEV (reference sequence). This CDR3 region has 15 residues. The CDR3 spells CASSSFGQSYYEQYF. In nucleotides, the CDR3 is TGTGCCAGCAGTTCCTTTGGACAGTCATACTACGAGCAGTACTTC.

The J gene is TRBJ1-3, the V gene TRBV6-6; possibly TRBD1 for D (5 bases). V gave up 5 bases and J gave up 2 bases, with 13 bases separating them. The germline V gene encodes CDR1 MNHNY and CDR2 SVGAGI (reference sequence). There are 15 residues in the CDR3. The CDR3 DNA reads TGTGCCAGCAGTCTCCGGACAACAGCTGGAAACACCATATATTTT. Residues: CASSLRTTAGNTIYF.

The CDR3 DNA is TGTGCCGTACGGGGGTTTCCTTACGAGCAGTACTTC. Translated: CAVRGFPYEQYF. The V and J genes are TRBV6-6 and TRBJ2-7; TRBD2 is a possible D gene (6 bases). The CDR3 extends over 12 amino acids. The germline gives CDR1 MNHNY, CDR2 SVGAGI (reference sequence). The germline V and J ends were trimmed by 11 bases and 4 bases, with 15 bases remaining between them.

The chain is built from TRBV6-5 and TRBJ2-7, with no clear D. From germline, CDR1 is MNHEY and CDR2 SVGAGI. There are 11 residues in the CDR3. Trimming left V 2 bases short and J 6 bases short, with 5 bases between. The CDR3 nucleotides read TGTGCCAGCAGTTACGGAACCGAGCAGTACTTC. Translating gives CASSYGTEQYF.

The CDR3 DNA follows: TGTGCCAGCAGTTGGGGCAGGGGGAACACTGAAGCTTTCTTT. Translated, it gives CASSWGRGNTEAFF. The chain combines TRBV6-5 with TRBJ1-1, with a tentative D call TRBD1 (6 bases). The germline CDR1 and CDR2 sequences are MNHEY and SVGAGI. The CDR3 runs 14 residues. V was clipped by 4 bases and J by 1 base, with 10 bases between them.

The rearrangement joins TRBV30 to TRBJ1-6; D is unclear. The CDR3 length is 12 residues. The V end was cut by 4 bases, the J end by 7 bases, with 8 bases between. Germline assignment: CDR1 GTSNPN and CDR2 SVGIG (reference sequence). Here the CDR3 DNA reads TGTGCCTGGATAGAAGGGAATTCACCCCTCCACTTT. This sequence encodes CAWIEGNSPLHF.

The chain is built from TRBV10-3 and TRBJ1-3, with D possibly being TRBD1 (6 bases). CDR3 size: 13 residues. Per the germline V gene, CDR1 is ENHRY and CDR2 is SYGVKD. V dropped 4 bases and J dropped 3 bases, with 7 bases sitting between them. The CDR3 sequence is CAISGQVGNTIYF. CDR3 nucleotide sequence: TGTGCCATCAGTGGACAGGTTGGAAACACCATATATTTT.

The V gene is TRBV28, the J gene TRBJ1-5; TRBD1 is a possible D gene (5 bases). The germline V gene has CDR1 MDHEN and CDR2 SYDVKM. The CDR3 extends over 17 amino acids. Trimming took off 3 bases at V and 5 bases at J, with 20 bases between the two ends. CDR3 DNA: TGTGCCAGCAGTTTGGCCGGGGGGATGCAGGGCTATCAGCCCCAGCATTTT. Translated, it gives CASSLAGGMQGYQPQHF. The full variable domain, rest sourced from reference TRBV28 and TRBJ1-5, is DVKVTQSSRYLVKRTGEKVFLECVQDMDHENMFWYRQDPGLGLRLIYFSYDVKMKEKGDIPEGYSVSREKKERFSLILESASTNQTSMYLCASSLAGGMQGYQPQHFGDGTRLSIL.